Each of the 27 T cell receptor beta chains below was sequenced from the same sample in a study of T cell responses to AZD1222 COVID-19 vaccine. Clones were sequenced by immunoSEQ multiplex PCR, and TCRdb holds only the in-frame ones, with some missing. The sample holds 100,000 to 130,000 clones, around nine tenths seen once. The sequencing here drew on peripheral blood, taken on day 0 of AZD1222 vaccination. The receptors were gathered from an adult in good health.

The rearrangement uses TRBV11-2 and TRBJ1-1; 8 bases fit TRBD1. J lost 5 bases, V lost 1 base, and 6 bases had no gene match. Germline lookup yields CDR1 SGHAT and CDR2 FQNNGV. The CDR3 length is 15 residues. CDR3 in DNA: TGTGCCAGCAGCTTAGGCTCAGGGGGCAGGACTGAAGCTTTCTTT. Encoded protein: CASSLGSGGRTEAFF.

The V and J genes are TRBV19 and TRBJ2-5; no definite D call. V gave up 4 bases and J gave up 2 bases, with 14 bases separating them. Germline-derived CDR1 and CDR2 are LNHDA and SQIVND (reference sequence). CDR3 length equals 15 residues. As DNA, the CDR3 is TGTGCCAGTAGTACGGTCCAATTAAATCAAGAGACCCAGTACTTC. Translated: CASSTVQLNQETQYF.

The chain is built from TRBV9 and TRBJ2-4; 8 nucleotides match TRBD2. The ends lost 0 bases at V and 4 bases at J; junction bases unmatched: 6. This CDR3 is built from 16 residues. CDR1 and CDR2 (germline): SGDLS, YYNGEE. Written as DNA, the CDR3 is TGTGCCAGCAGCGTAGCCGGCGGGGGGAATAAAAACATTCAGTACTTC. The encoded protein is CASSVAGGGNKNIQYF.

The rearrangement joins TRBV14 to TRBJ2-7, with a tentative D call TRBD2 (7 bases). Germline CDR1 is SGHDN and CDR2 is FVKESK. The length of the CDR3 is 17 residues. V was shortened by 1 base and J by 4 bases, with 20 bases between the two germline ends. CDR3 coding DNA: TGTGCCAGCAGCCAAGGGCCACGGCGCAGGGGAGGGTACGAGCAGTACTTC. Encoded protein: CASSQGPRRRGGYEQYF.

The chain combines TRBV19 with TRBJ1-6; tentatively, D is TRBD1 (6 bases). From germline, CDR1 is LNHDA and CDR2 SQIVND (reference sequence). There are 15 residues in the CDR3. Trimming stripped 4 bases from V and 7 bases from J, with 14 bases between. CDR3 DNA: TGTGCCAGTAGTACCCGGGACACCGTCAATTCACCCCTCCACTTT. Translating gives CASSTRDTVNSPLHF.

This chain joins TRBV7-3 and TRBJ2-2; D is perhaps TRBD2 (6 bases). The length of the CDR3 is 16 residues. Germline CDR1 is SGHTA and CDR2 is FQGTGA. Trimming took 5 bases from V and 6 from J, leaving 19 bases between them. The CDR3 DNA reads TGTGCCAGCAGCCAAACTCGAGGAGGGATGGCCGGGGAGCTGTTTTTT. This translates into CASSQTRGGMAGELFF.

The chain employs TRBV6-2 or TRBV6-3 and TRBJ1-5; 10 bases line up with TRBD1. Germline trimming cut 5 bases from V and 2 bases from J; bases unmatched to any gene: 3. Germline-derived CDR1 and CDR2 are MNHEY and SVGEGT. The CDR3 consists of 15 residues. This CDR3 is CASSPGTGGNQPQHF. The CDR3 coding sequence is TGTGCCAGCAGTCCCGGGACAGGGGGCAATCAGCCCCAGCATTTT.

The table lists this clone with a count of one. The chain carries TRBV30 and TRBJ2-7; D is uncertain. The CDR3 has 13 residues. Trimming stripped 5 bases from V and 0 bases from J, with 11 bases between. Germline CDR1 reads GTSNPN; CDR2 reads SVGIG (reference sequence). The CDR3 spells CAWAGISSYEQYF. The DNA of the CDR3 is TGTGCCTGGGCAGGTATTAGCTCCTACGAGCAGTACTTC.

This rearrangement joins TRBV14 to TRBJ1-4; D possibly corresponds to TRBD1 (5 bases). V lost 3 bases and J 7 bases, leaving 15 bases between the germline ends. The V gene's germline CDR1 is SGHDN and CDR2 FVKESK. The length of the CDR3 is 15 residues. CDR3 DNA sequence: TGTGCCAGCAGCCAGGACGGGGGTTGGGGTGAAAAACTGTTTTTT. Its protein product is CASSQDGGWGEKLFF.

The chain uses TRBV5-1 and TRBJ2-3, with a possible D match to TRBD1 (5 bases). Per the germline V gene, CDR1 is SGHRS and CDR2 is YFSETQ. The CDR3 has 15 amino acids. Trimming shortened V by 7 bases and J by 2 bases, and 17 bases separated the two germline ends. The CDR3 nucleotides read TGCGCCAGCGTCCCGTCCAGGGCCTTCACAGATACGCAGTATTTT. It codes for CASVPSRAFTDTQYF. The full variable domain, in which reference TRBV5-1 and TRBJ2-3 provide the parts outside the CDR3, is KAGVTQTPRYLIKTRGQQVTLSCSPISGHRSVSWYQQTPGQGLQFLFEYFSETQRNKGNFPGRFSGRQFSNSRSEMNVSTLELGDSALYLCASVPSRAFTDTQYFGPGTRLTVL.

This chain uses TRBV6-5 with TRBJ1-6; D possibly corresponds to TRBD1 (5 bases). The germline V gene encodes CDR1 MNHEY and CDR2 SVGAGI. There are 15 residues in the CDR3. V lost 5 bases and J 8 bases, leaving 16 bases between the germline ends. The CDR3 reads CASSPGTGGYSPLHF. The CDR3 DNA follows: TGTGCCAGCAGTCCCGGGACTGGCGGTTATTCACCCCTCCACTTT.

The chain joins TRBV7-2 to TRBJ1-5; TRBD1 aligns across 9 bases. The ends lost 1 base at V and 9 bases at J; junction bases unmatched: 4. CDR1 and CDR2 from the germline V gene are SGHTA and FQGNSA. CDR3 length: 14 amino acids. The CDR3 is CASSLGLQGAPQHF. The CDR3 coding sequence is TGTGCCAGCAGCTTAGGGCTACAGGGGGCGCCCCAGCATTTT. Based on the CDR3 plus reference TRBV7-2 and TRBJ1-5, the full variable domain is GAGVSQSPSNKVTEKGKDVELRCDPISGHTALYWYRQSLGQGLEFLIYFQGNSAPDKSGLPSDRFSAERTGGSVSTLTIQRTQQEDSAVYLCASSLGLQGAPQHFGDGTRLSIL.

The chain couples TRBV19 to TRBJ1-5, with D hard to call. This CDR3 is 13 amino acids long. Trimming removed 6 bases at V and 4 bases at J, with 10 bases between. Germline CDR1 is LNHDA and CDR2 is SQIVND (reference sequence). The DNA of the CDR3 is TGTGCCAGTAGATCCGCGAATAATCAGCCCCAGCATTTT. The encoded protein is CASRSANNQPQHF.

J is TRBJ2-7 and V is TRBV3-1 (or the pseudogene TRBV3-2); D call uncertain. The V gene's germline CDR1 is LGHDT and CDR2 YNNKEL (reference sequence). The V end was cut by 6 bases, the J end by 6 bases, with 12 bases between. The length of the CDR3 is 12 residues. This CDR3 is CASSYYSAEQYF. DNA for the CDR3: TGTGCCAGCAGTTATTATAGTGCCGAGCAGTACTTC.

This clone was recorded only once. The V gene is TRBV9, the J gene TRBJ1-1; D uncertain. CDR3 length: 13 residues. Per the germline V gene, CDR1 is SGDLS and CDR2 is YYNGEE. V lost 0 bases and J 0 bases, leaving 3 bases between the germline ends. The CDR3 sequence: CASSVALNTEAFF. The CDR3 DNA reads TGTGCCAGCAGCGTAGCGTTGAACACTGAAGCTTTCTTT. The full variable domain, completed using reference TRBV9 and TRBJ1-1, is DSGVTQTPKHLITATGQRVTLRCSPRSGDLSVYWYQQSLDQGLQFLIQYYNGEERAKGNILERFSAQQFPDLHSELNLSSLELGDSALYFCASSVALNTEAFFGQGTRLTVV.

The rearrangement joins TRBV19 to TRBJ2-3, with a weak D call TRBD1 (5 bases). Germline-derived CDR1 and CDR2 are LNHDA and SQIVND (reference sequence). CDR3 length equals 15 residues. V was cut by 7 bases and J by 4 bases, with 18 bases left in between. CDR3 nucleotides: TGTGCCAGTAAAACTGGACATACCGGCGCAGATACGCAGTATTTT. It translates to CASKTGHTGADTQYF. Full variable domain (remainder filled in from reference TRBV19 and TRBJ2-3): DGGITQSPKYLFRKEGQNVTLSCEQNLNHDAMYWYRQDPGQGLRLIYYSQIVNDFQKGDIAEGYSVSREKKESFPLTVTSAQKNPTAFYLCASKTGHTGADTQYFGPGTRLTVL.

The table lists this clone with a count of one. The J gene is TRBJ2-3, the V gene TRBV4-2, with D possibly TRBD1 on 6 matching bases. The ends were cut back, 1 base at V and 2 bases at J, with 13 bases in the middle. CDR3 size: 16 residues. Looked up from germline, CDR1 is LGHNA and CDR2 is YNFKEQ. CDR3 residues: CASSQGDTADTDTQYF. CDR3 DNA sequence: TGTGCCAGCAGCCAAGGGGACACAGCCGACACAGATACGCAGTATTTT.

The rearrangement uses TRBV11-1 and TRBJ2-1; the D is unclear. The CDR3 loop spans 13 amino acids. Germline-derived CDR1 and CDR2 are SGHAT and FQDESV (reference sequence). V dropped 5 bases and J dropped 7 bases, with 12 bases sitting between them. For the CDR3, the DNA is TGTGCCAGCAGCCCGGACGTAGGGAATGAGCAGTTCTTC. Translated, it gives CASSPDVGNEQFF.

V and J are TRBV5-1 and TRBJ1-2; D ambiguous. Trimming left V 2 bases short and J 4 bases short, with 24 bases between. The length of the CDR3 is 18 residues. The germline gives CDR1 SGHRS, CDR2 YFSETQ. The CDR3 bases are TGCGCCAGCAGCTTAGATACCCGGGCGCTACCGAATATCTATGGCTACACCTTC. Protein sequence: CASSLDTRALPNIYGYTF.

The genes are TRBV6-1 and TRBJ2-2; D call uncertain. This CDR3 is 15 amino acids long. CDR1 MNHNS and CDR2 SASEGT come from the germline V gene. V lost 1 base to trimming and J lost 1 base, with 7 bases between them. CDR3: CASSEEAENTGELFF. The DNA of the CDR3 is TGTGCCAGCAGTGAAGAGGCGGAGAACACCGGGGAGCTGTTTTTT.

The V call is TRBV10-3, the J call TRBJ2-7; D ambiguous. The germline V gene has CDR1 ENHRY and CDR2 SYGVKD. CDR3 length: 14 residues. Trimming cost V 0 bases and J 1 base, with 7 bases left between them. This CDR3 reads CAISESMVSYEQYF. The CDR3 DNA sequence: TGTGCCATCAGTGAGTCGATGGTTTCCTACGAGCAGTACTTC.

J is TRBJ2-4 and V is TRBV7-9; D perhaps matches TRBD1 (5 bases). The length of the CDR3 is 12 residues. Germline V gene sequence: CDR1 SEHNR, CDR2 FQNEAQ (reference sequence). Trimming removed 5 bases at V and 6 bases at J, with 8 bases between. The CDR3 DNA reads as TGTGCCAGCAGCGGAGACAGAAACATTCAGTACTTC. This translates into CASSGDRNIQYF.

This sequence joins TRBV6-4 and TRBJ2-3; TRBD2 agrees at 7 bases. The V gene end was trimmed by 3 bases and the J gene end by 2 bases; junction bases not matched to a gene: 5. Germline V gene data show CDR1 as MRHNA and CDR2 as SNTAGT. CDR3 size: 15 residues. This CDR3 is CASSDSGHDTDTQYF. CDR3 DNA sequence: TGTGCCAGCAGTGATAGCGGGCACGACACAGATACGCAGTATTTT.

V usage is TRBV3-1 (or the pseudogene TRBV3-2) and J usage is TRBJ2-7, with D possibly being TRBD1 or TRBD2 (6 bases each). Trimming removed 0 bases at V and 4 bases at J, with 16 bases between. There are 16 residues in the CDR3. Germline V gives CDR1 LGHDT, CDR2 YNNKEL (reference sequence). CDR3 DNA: TGTGCCAGCAGCCAAGATAGTTGGGGGGCTGGGTACGAGCAGTACTTC. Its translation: CASSQDSWGAGYEQYF.

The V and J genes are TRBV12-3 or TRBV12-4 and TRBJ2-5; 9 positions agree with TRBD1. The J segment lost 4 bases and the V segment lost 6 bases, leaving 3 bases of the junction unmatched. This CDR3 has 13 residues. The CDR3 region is CASSYRGPETQYF. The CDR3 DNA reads TGTGCCAGCAGCTACAGGGGGCCAGAGACCCAGTACTTC.

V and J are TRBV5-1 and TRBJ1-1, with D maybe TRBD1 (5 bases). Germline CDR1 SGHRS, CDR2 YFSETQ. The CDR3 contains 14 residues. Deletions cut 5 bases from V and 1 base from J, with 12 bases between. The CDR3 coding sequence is TGCGCCAGCAGTTGGGGCGGGCAGAACACTGAAGCTTTCTTT. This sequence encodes CASSWGGQNTEAFF.

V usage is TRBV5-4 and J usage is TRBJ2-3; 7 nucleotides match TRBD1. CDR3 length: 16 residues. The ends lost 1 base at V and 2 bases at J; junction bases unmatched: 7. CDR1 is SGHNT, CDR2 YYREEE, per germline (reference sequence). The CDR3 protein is CASSLKVTGYTDTQYF. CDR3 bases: TGTGCCAGCAGCTTGAAAGTGACAGGGTACACAGATACGCAGTATTTT.